The sequence of this TCR beta chain was determined in a study of cytomegalovirus exposure and HLA in healthy donors. Looked up from germline, CDR1 is MNHEY and CDR2 is SMNVEV (reference sequence). The CDR3 spans 13 residues. The V end was cut by 4 bases, the J end by 1 base, with 8 bases between. The method was immunoSEQ multiplex PCR; TCRdb's version includes in-frame clones alone and lacks a portion of them. The sample yields more than 60,000 clones, 96% seen once. This chain joins TRBV27 and TRBJ2-7; D possibly corresponds to TRBD1 (6 bases). Sequencing was carried out using PBMCs. The clonotype was recovered from a woman between 18 and 29 years old in good health and CMV-seropositive. The CDR3 sequence: CASSYGQSYEQYF. CDR3 sequence (DNA): TGTGCCAGCAGTTATGGACAGTCCTACGAGCAGTACTTC.